This entry concerns a single T cell receptor (beta chain). Its target is not known. Repertoires were generated with immunoSEQ multiplex PCR, while TCRdb's copy carries only in-frame clones and drops some. Altogether fewer than 350,000 clones are present, roughly 84% being singletons, with the ten largest covering around 15%. This record comes from a study of shared clonotypes between healthy human individuals. General study results and limits: A generally larger estimated richness was seen in naive subsets than in memory subsets.

Every donor was a Caucasian adult from Nashville, Tennessee. V gave up 10 bases and J gave up 8 bases, with 15 bases separating them. The CDR3 extends over 11 amino acids. Germline assignment: CDR1 SGHTS and CDR2 YDEGEE. This receptor was identified in a man between 18 and 35 years old in good health. This sequence joins TRBV5-8 and TRBJ1-2; tentative D call: TRBD1 (5 bases). The material sequenced was memory CD8+ T cells sorted from blood. Specified subset: CD45RO+ cells pooled with CCR7-negative TemRA cells. CDR3 DNA sequence: TGTGCCCAGACTTTGAGGGACGGCTACACCTTC. Translation: CAQTLRDGYTF.